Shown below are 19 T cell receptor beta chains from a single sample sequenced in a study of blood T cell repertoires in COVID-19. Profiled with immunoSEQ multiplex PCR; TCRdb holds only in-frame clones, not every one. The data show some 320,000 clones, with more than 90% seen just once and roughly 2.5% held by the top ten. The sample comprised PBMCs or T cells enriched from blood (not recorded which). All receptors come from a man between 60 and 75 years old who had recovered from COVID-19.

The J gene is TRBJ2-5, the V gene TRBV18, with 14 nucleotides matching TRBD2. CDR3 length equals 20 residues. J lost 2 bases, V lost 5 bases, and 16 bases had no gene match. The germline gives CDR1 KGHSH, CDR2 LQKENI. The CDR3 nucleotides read TGTGCCAGCTCAAGCAGACCGACTAGCGGGAGGGTAGGGGATCAAGAGACCCAGTACTTC. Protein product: CASSSRPTSGRVGDQETQYF.

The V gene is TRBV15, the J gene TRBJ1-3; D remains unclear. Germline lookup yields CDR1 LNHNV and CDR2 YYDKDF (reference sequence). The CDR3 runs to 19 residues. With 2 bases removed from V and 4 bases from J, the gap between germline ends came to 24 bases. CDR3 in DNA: TGTGCCACCAGCAGACCCCCCTCTCGGGGAAAACGGACGGGAAACACCATATATTTT. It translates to CATSRPPSRGKRTGNTIYF. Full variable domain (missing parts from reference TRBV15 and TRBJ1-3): DAMVIQNPRYQVTQFGKPVTLSCSQTLNHNVMYWYQQKSSQAPKLLFHYYDKDFNNEADTPDNFQSRRPNTSFCFLDIRSPGLGDTAMYLCATSRPPSRGKRTGNTIYFGEGSWLTVV.

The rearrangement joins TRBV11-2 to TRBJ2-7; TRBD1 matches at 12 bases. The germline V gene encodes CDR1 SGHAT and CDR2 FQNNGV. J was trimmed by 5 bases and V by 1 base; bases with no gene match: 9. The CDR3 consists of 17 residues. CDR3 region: CASSLVAGTGGVHEQYF. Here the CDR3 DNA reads TGTGCCAGCAGCTTAGTAGCTGGGACAGGGGGCGTTCACGAGCAGTACTTC.

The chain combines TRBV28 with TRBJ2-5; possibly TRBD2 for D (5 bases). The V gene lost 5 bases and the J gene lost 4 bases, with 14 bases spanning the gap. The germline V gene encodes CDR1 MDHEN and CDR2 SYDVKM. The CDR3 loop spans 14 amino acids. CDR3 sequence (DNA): TGTGCCAGCAGTCTCCTCTCCGGAGGAGAGACCCAGTACTTC. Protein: CASSLLSGGETQYF. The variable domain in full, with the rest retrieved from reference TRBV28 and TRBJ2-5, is DVKVTQSSRYLVKRTGEKVFLECVQDMDHENMFWYRQDPGLGLRLIYFSYDVKMKEKGDIPEGYSVSREKKERFSLILESASTNQTSMYLCASSLLSGGETQYFGPGTRLLVL.

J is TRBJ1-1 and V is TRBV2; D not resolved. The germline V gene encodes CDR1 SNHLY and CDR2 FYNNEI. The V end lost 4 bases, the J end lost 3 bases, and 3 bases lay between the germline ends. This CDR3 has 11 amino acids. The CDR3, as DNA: TGTGCCAGCAGTGCTTACACTGAAGCTTTCTTT. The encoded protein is CASSAYTEAFF.

CDR3 coding DNA: TGTGCCAGCAGTTTCGGGGAGAGGACTGAAGCTTTCTTT. It is translated as CASSFGERTEAFF. This chain connects TRBV27 to TRBJ1-1; D unresolved. Germline-derived CDR1 and CDR2 are MNHEY and SMNVEV (reference sequence). The ends were cut back, 3 bases at V and 5 bases at J, with 10 bases in the middle. The CDR3 contains 13 residues.

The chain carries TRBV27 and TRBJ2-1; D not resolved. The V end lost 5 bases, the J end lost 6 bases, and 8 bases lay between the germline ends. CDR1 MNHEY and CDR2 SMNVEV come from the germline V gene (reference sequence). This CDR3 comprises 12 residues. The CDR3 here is CASSARSNEQFF. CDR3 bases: TGTGCCAGCAGTGCCCGCAGCAATGAGCAGTTCTTC.

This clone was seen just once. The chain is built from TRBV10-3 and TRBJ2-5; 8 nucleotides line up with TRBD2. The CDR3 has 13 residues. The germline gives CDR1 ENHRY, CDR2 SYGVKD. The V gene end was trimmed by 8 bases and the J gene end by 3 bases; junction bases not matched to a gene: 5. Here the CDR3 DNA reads TGTGCCATCCAGACTAGCGCCGAAGAGACCCAGTACTTC. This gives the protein CAIQTSAEETQYF.

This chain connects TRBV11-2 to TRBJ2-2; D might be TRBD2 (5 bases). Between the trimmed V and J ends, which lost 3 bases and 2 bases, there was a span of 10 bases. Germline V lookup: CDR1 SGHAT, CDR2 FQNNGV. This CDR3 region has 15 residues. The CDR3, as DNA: TGTGCCAGCAGCTTGAGAAGCGGTAACACCGGGGAGCTGTTTTTT. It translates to CASSLRSGNTGELFF. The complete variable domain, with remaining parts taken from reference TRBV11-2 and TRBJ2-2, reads EAGVAQSPRYKIIEKRQSVAFWCNPISGHATLYWYQQILGQGPKLLIQFQNNGVVDDSQLPKDRFSAERLKGVDSTLKIQPAKLEDSAVYLCASSLRSGNTGELFFGEGSRLTVL.

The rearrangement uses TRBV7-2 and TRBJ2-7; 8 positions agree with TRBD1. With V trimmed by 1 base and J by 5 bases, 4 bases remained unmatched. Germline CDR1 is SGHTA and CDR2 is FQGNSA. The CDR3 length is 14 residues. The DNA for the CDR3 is TGTGCCAGCAGCTTAGGCAGGGGGCGCGACGAGCAGTACTTC. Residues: CASSLGRGRDEQYF.

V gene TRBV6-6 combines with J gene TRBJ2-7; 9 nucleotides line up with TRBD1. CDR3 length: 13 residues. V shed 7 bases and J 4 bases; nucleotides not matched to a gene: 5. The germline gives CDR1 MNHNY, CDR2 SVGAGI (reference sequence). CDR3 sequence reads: CASNGQGTYEQYF. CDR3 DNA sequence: TGTGCCAGCAACGGACAGGGGACGTACGAGCAGTACTTC.

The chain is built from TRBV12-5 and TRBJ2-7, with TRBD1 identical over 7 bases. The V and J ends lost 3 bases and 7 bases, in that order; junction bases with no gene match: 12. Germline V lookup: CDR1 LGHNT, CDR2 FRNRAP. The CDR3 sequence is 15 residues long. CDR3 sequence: CASGFPPRQGGEQYF. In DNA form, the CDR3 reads TGTGCTAGTGGTTTCCCCCCTCGACAGGGTGGGGAGCAGTACTTC.

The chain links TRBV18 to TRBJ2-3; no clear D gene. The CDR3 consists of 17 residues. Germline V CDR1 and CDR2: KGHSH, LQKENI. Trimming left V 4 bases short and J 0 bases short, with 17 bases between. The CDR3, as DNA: TGTGCCAGCTCACGGGTTGGAGACCCTATAAGCACAGATACGCAGTATTTT. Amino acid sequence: CASSRVGDPISTDTQYF.

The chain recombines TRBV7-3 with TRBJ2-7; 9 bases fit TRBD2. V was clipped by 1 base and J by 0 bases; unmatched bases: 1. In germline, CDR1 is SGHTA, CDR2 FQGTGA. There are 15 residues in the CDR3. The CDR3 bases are TGTGCCAGCAGCTTAAATAGCGGGGGCTCCTACGAGCAGTACTTC. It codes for CASSLNSGGSYEQYF.

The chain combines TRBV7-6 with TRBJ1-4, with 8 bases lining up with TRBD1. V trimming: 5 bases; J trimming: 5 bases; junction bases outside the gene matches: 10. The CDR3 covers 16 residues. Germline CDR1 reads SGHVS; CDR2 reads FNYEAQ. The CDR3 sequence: CASSPSNRGSNEKLFF. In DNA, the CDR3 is TGTGCCAGCAGCCCCTCAAACAGGGGGTCGAATGAAAAACTGTTTTTT.

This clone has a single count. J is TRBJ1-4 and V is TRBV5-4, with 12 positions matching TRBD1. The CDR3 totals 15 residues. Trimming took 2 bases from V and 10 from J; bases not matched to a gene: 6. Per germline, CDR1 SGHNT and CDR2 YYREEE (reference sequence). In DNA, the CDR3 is TGTGCCAGCAGCTTACCGGGACAGGGGGCTGCAAAACTGTTTTTT. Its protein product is CASSLPGQGAAKLFF.

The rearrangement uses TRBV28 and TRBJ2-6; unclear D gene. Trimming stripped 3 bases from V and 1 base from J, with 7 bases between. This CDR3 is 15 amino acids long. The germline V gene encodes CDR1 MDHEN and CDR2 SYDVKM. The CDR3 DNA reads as TGTGCCAGCAGTTTTCCCGGGTCTGGGGCCAACGTCCTGACTTTC. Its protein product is CASSFPGSGANVLTF.

The CDR3 spells CASSPRAGQDNYGYTF. The CDR3 coding sequence is TGTGCCAGCAGCCCTAGAGCGGGACAGGACAACTATGGCTACACCTTC. The rearrangement uses TRBV3-1 (or the pseudogene TRBV3-2) and TRBJ1-2; 8 positions match TRBD1. There are 16 residues in the CDR3. Germline V gene data show CDR1 as LGHDT and CDR2 as YNNKEL (reference sequence). V shed 4 bases and J 2 bases; nucleotides not matched to a gene: 9.

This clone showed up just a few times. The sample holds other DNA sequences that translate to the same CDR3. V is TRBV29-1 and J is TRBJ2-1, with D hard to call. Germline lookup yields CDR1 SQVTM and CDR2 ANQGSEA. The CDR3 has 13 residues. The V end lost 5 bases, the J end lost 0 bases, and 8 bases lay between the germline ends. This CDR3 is CSVQVGSYNEQFF. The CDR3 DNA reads TGCAGCGTTCAGGTGGGCTCCTACAATGAGCAGTTCTTC.